This T cell receptor beta chain was sequenced in a study of cytotoxic CD8 clonotypes in ibrutinib-treated CLL. For the study at large: The patients, some 12 relapsed/refractory and approximately 14 treatment-naive, included about 18 who were IGHV unmutated.

Germline CDR1 reads SGHAT; CDR2 reads FQNNGV. This CDR3 is 14 amino acids long. Trimming pared 3 bases from V and 0 bases from J, leaving 6 bases between. TCRdb's copy holds only in-frame clones and misses some; the assay was immunoSEQ multiplex PCR. The sample carries around 300,000 clones, roughly 85% recorded once. This sequence originates from a human donor with chronic lymphocytic leukemia. The sample was PBMCs, taken before ibrutinib treatment. V is TRBV11-2 and J is TRBJ1-3, with no clear D. The CDR3 is CASSFSSSGNTIYF. As DNA, the CDR3 is TGTGCCAGCAGCTTCTCGAGCTCTGGAAACACCATATATTTT.